This T cell receptor (beta chain) came from a study of human T cells and chemical hapten exposure. The study, taken as a whole, reports: TCRs at a frequency above 1 in 1000 stayed unchanged with DPC sensitization. As patch test score rose, PT1 expanded TCR counts tended to rise as well.

This clonotype was seen at least ten times. Antigen unknown. As to time point: pre-sensitization, week 0. Treatment specified: therapeutic diphenylcyclopropenone sensitization with weekly scalp DPC. Trimming removed 3 bases from V and 0 bases from J, with 12 bases in between. The germline gives CDR1 SGHRS, CDR2 YFSETQ. The CDR3 length is 16 residues. TCRdb reanalysed the RACE reads using MiXCR and keeps one entry per CDR3 protein. The table shows roughly 260,000 distinct CDR3 sequences, with over 8% occurring only once. This clonotype originated in a woman aged 40-49 years with alopecia areata. Some clones in this sample may be carry-over from other donors' samples. The material was whole blood, obtained in connection with sensitization to the hapten diphenylcyclopropenone (DPC). The V and J genes are TRBV5-1 and TRBJ1-4; no definite D call. In nucleotides, the CDR3 is TGCGCCAGCAGCTCGGGCGGGGTGACAACTAATGAAAAACTGTTTTTT. As protein: CASSSGGVTTNEKLFF.